The sample holds many counts of the clone carrying this T cell receptor (beta chain). The sample is drawn from a study of T-cell memory formation after mild COVID-19. Study-wide context: Largely, TCR clusters stayed within a single donor.

CDR1 and CDR2 (germline): SGHTA, FQGNSA. This CDR3 comprises 14 residues. V lost 5 bases and J 6 bases, leaving 17 bases between the germline ends. TCRdb passed the 5' RACE reads through MiXCR, listing each CDR3 protein once. The sample holds 30,000 to 40,000 distinct CDR3 sequences, over 9.5% seen once. This receptor was taken from a man between 18 and 29 years old who had mild COVID-19 (a few samples of this study predate the infection). Cell type and time point are not known. The sequenced sample consisted of PBMCs or a T cell subset sorted from them (not recorded which). The gene calls are TRBV7-2 and TRBJ2-7, with D uncertain. The CDR3 here is CASSLGPTPLEQYF. In DNA form, the CDR3 reads TGTGCCAGCAGCCTCGGACCCACACCCCTCGAGCAGTACTTC.